This T cell receptor (beta chain) was observed in a study of blood T cell repertoires in COVID-19. Study context: Samples of COVID-19 (acute and convalescent) were obtained from the United States, Italy and Spain. Sample material is recorded as cDNA or gDNA derived from T cells, B-cell-depleted T cells, or PBMCs.

In its sample, this clone was seen once. Per the original methods: Amplification of reference gene primers provided the estimated nucleated cell counts. Produced via immunoSEQ multiplex PCR; TCRdb's table is partial and in-frame only. V, J and clone size reflect that table, while D and trimming were determined from the DNA. This table has over 90,000 clones, 75% to 95% appearing once. The CDR3 contains 15 residues. Trimming removed 1 base from V and 0 bases from J, with 9 bases in between. Germline lookup yields CDR1 LNHDA and CDR2 SQIVND (reference sequence). This rearrangement joins TRBV19 to TRBJ1-1; TRBD1 might be the D (5 bases). The sample comprised peripheral blood. This receptor was obtained from a man between 18 and 29 years old with acute or convalescent COVID-19. The CDR3 DNA sequence: TGTGCCAGTAGTATAGGAAGGGGAATGAACACTGAAGCTTTCTTT. Protein: CASSIGRGMNTEAFF.